This T cell receptor (beta chain) was sequenced in a study of T cell responses to AZD1222 COVID-19 vaccine. Study-level findings and limits: Targeting of unmutated variant regions was reportedly seen in nearly half of spike-specific TCRs. The breadth and depth of Spike-specific TCRs increased once two AZD1222 doses had been given. CD4 TCRs associated with vaccination spanned spike, dominating at 160-218 and 743-854. It was only after the peak T cell response that any repertoires were sampled.

In regard to this clone: Its specificity is not known.

Measured with immunoSEQ multiplex PCR; TCRdb has only the in-frame clones, and not every one. This sample has 110,000 or so clones; approximately 90% occur once, and the top ten carry approximately 6.9%. V gave up 1 base and J gave up 2 bases, with 8 bases separating them. Germline loops: CDR1 MGHDK, CDR2 SYGVNS. This CDR3 region has 14 residues. The source is an adult who received the AZD1222 COVID-19 vaccine. Sequencing used peripheral blood, obtained 28 days after the second AZD1222 dose. J is TRBJ2-5 and V is TRBV25-1; no reliable D call. In DNA, the CDR3 is TGTGCCAGCAGTGAATGGGTAGAGCAAGAGACCCAGTACTTC. This translates into CASSEWVEQETQYF.